The 13 T cell receptor beta chains below were found in one sample sequenced in a study of T cells in Graves' hyperthyroidism and ophthalmopathy. RNA transcripts yielded amplified TCR beta CDR3 regions. The HTBI primer set was used in a first-round RT-PCR of the TCR CDR3. TCRdb re-called the multiplex PCR reads with MiXCR, one entry per CDR3 protein. The table records just under 750,000 distinct CDR3 sequences, under 45% of them present only once. The specimen was blood. The receptors come from a woman aged 40 to 55 with Graves' hyperthyroidism.

Only a few counts were recorded for this clonotype. The rearrangement joins TRBV11-2 to TRBJ2-7; 8 bases align to TRBD1. The CDR3 is made up of 13 amino acids. The germline V gene encodes CDR1 SGHAT and CDR2 FQNNGV. The J segment lost 5 bases and the V segment lost 6 bases, leaving 6 bases of the junction unmatched. In DNA, the CDR3 is TGTGCCAGCAGTAACAGGGGGTCGAACGAGCAGTACTTC. Amino acids: CASSNRGSNEQYF.

This clonotype was seen many times. V and J are TRBV20-1 and TRBJ2-7; 7 nucleotides match TRBD2. CDR3 length: 14 amino acids. V shed 1 base and J 3 bases; nucleotides not matched to a gene: 6. The germline gives CDR1 DFQATT, CDR2 SNEGSKA (reference sequence). This CDR3 reads CSARVGVAGYEQYF. The CDR3 region has the DNA TGCAGTGCTAGAGTCGGAGTAGCGGGCTACGAGCAGTACTTC.

J is TRBJ1-2 and V is TRBV7-2; 10 positions agree with TRBD1. CDR3 length: 15 residues. Per the germline V gene, CDR1 is SGHTA and CDR2 is FQGNSA. With V trimmed by 5 bases and J by 6 bases, 9 bases remained unmatched. CDR3 sequence: CASSLGQGVKDGYTF. The CDR3 nucleotides are TGTGCCAGCAGCCTAGGACAGGGGGTGAAGGATGGCTACACCTTC.

The V gene is TRBV9, the J gene TRBJ2-2; D unclear. CDR3 length equals 13 residues. Per germline, CDR1 SGDLS and CDR2 YYNGEE. Trimming left V 6 bases short and J 4 bases short, with 10 bases between. The CDR3, as DNA: TGTGCCAGCAAACGGCACCCCACCGGGGAGCTGTTTTTT. Its translation: CASKRHPTGELFF.

Ten or more counts support this clonotype. V and J are TRBV2 and TRBJ1-2; TRBD1 is a possible D gene (6 bases). Between the trimmed V and J ends, which lost 1 base and 6 bases, there was a span of 9 bases. Germline V gives CDR1 SNHLY, CDR2 FYNNEI. The CDR3 loop spans 13 amino acids. The CDR3 region is CASSEDRVHGYTF. The CDR3 nucleotides are TGTGCCAGCAGTGAAGACAGGGTTCATGGCTACACCTTC.

The rearrangement joins TRBV19 to TRBJ2-2; D is uncertain. The germline V gene has CDR1 LNHDA and CDR2 SQIVND (reference sequence). There are 14 residues in the CDR3. The V gene lost 9 bases and the J gene lost 0 bases, with 11 bases spanning the gap. CDR3 in DNA: TGTGCCAGCGTCGTGGCAGCGAACACCGGGGAGCTGTTTTTT. Translation: CASVVAANTGELFF.

V usage is TRBV4-3 and J usage is TRBJ1-6, with no clear D. CDR1 LGHNA and CDR2 YSLEER come from the germline V gene. The CDR3 consists of 16 residues. V was pared by 0 bases and J by 10 bases, with 16 bases between. As DNA, the CDR3 is TGCGCCAGCAGCCAAGATCTTTTGGGTGGAAACTCACCCCTCCACTTT. Its protein is CASSQDLLGGNSPLHF.

As for this clonotype: A much larger clonotype is one base distant, so this may be a read error. The J gene is TRBJ2-7, the V gene TRBV6-5, with D possibly matching TRBD2 (5 bases). This CDR3 comprises 13 residues. The germline V gene encodes CDR1 MNHEY and CDR2 SVGAGI. Trimming shortened V by 5 bases and J by 6 bases, and 14 bases separated the two germline ends. The chain's CDR3 is CASSPGWESEQYF. The CDR3 DNA sequence: TGTGCCAGCAGTCCGGGGTGGGAGTCCGAGCAGTACTTC.

This clonotype was seen a single time. The gene calls are TRBV7-9 and TRBJ1-2; 12 bases match TRBD1. Germline lookup yields CDR1 SEHNR and CDR2 FQNEAQ (reference sequence). The CDR3 has 16 amino acids. The V gene end was trimmed by 5 bases and the J gene end by 5 bases; junction bases not matched to a gene: 9. Here the CDR3 DNA reads TGTGCCAGCAGCCCCGGGACAGGGGGCCCGTATTATGGCTACACCTTC. Its protein is CASSPGTGGPYYGYTF.

The chain carries TRBV7-3 and TRBJ2-5, with 11 bases identical to TRBD1. This CDR3 spans 16 amino acids. V gave up 0 bases and J gave up 1 base; unmatched junction bases: 1. The germline gives CDR1 SGHTA, CDR2 FQGTGA. In nucleotides, the CDR3 is TGTGCCAGCAGCTTAACCGGACAGGGGGCCCAAGAGACCCAGTACTTC. The encoded protein is CASSLTGQGAQETQYF.

This clonotype was seen at least ten times. The chain carries TRBV29-1 and TRBJ2-5; TRBD2 agrees at 7 bases. The CDR3 has 13 residues. Trimming cost V 6 bases and J 5 bases; bases outside gene matches: 9. Germline V gene data show CDR1 as SQVTM and CDR2 as ANQGSEA. CDR3 coding DNA: TGCAGCGTCTCCCGGACTAGTAAGGAGACCCAGTACTTC. The encoded protein is CSVSRTSKETQYF.

There are many counts of this clonotype. The J gene is TRBJ2-5, the V gene TRBV19; the match to TRBD2 covers 10 bases. Per germline, CDR1 LNHDA and CDR2 SQIVND (reference sequence). V shed 5 bases and J 5 bases; nucleotides not matched to a gene: 5. There are 14 residues in the CDR3. The CDR3 coding sequence is TGTGCCAGTAGTCCCCTAGCGGGAGTTGAGACCCAGTACTTC. Its translation: CASSPLAGVETQYF. Based on the CDR3 plus reference TRBV19 and TRBJ2-5, the full variable domain is DGGITQSPKYLFRKEGQNVTLSCEQNLNHDAMYWYRQDPGQGLRLIYYSQIVNDFQKGDIAEGYSVSREKKESFPLTVTSAQKNPTAFYLCASSPLAGVETQYFGPGTRLLVL.

The V gene is TRBV7-8, the J gene TRBJ2-2; 7 bases line up with TRBD1. J was trimmed by 1 base and V by 3 bases; bases with no gene match: 5. Germline V gene sequence: CDR1 SGHVS, CDR2 FQNEAQ. This CDR3 has 16 residues. CDR3 in amino acids: CASSLDRTGNTGELFF. In nucleotides, the CDR3 is TGTGCCAGCAGCTTGGACCGGACAGGGAACACCGGGGAGCTGTTTTTT.